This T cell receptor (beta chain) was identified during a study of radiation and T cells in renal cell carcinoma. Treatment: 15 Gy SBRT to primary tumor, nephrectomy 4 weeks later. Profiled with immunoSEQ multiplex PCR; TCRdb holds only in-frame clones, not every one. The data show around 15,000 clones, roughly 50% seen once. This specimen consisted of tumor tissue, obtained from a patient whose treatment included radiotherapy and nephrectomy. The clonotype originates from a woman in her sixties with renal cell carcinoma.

CDR3 nucleotides: TGTGCCAGCGGGTACATGGCAACTAATGAAAAACTGTTTTTT. Encoded protein: CASGYMATNEKLFF. The V and J genes are TRBV6-5 and TRBJ1-4; D is unresolved. V dropped 8 bases and J dropped 0 bases, with 10 bases sitting between them. This CDR3 is 14 amino acids long. Germline CDR1 MNHEY, CDR2 SVGAGI.